The sequence of this T cell receptor beta chain was determined in a study of shared T cell receptors in the human thymus. After removal of 2 bases from V and 7 bases from J, the junction contained 13 bases not matched to a gene. The CDR3 is 17 amino acids. Germline V gene data show CDR1 as LGHNA and CDR2 as YNFKEQ. Measured with immunoSEQ multiplex PCR; TCRdb has only the in-frame clones, and not every one. The sample contains around 730,000 clones, 80% to 90% of which appear only once. This sample was also put to use in a study of human thymus T cells. As reported in that work: Healthy Finnish infants having corrective surgery for congenital heart defects served as donors. Corrective cardiac surgery supplied the resected thymus tissue. Both thymic and peripheral blood repertoires showed apparently biased V and J usage. Thymic TCR repertoires of unrelated people reportedly overlapped highly.

The chain has TRBV4-2 and TRBJ2-2; 7 positions match TRBD1. The sequenced material came from thymocytes. The origin of this receptor is a girl less than two years old with a congenital heart defect. The CDR3 sequence: CASSQLETGTDDGELFF. As DNA, the CDR3 is TGTGCCAGCAGCCAATTGGAGACCGGGACAGATGACGGGGAGCTGTTTTTT.